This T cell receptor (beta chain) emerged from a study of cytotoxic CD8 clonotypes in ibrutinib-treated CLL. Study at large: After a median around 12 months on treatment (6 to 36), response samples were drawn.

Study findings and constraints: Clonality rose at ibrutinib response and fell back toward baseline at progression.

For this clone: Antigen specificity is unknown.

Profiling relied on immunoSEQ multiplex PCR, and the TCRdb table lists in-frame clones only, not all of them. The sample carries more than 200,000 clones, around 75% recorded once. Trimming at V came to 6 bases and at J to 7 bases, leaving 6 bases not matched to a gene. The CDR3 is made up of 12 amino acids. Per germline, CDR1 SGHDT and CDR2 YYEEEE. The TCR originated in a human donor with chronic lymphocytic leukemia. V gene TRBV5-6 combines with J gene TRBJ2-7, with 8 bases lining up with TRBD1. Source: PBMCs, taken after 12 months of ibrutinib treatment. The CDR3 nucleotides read TGTGCCAGCAACGGACAGGGCTCAGAGCAGTACTTC. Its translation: CASNGQGSEQYF.